This T cell receptor (beta chain) was sequenced in a study of patients and donors after allogeneic stem cell transplantation. There are a few counts of this clonotype. The CDR3 length is 15 residues. V dropped 3 bases and J dropped 7; count of bases not matched to a gene: 7. Germline values: CDR1 KGHDR, CDR2 SFDVKD. From the RT-PCR reads, TCRdb called clonotypes with MiXCR, one entry per CDR3 protein. The profile shows approximately 150,000 distinct CDR3 sequences, about 32% of them singletons. The chain employs TRBV24-1 and TRBJ2-7; TRBD1 matches 11 bases. This receptor was obtained from a human donor who was either an allogeneic HSCT recipient or a stem cell or donor lymphocyte infusion donor (not recorded which). It is not recorded whose cells these are; they may come from a transplant donor. Sample: blood, either unsorted or a sorted T cell fraction (not recorded which). The CDR3: CATSDPGQGVGEQYF. The CDR3, as DNA: TGTGCCACCAGTGATCCGGGACAGGGGGTCGGGGAGCAGTACTTC.